These 8 T cell receptor beta chains originate from one sample sequenced in a study of T cells after yellow fever vaccination. From the 5' RACE reads, TCRdb called clonotypes with MiXCR, one entry per CDR3 protein. The sample records 200,000 to 250,000 distinct CDR3 sequences, less than 9% being singletons. The sample here was CD4+ T cells sorted from PBMCs, taken 15 days after the yellow fever booster vaccination. These receptor sequences come from a man aged 25-40 years who received the YFV17D yellow fever vaccine.

The rearrangement joins TRBV19 to TRBJ2-3, with TRBD2 matching over 13 bases. The V segment lost 3 bases and the J segment 1 base; nucleotides outside the gene matches: 7. This CDR3 region has 18 residues. The germline V gene has CDR1 LNHDA and CDR2 SQIVND (reference sequence). Here the CDR3 reads CASSITSGRASGTDTQYF. In nucleotides, the CDR3 is TGTGCCAGTAGTATTACTAGCGGGAGGGCCTCGGGCACAGATACGCAGTATTTT.

This chain links TRBV11-2 with TRBJ2-7; D may be TRBD2 (5 bases). V was shortened by 1 base and J by 5 bases, with 15 bases between the two germline ends. The germline V gene has CDR1 SGHAT and CDR2 FQNNGV. This CDR3 is 15 amino acids long. The CDR3 coding sequence is TGTGCCAGCAGCTTAGTCGGGGTTAGGGTGGACGAGCAGTACTTC. Encoded protein: CASSLVGVRVDEQYF. The variable domain in full, with the rest retrieved from reference TRBV11-2 and TRBJ2-7, is EAGVAQSPRYKIIEKRQSVAFWCNPISGHATLYWYQQILGQGPKLLIQFQNNGVVDDSQLPKDRFSAERLKGVDSTLKIQPAKLEDSAVYLCASSLVGVRVDEQYFGPGTRLTVT.

This clonotype has a handful of counts. This chain joins TRBV4-3 and TRBJ2-6, with a weak D call TRBD2 (5 bases). Trimming stripped 3 bases from V and 0 bases from J, with 21 bases between. Germline V gene lookup returns CDR1 LGHNA and CDR2 YSLEER. This CDR3 spans 20 amino acids. The DNA for the CDR3 is TGCGCCAGCAGCCAGAGGGAGAAGGCCGGGAACCCCTCTGGGGCCAACGTCCTGACTTTC. Its protein product is CASSQREKAGNPSGANVLTF.

This clonotype appeared many times. The rearrangement links TRBV5-6 to TRBJ2-1, with a weak D call TRBD2 (5 bases). V shed 4 bases and J shed 6 bases, with 20 bases lying between them. CDR1 is SGHDT, CDR2 YYEEEE, per germline. This CDR3 has 16 residues. CDR3 protein: CASSRSGLTQVNEQFF. CDR3 coding DNA: TGTGCCAGCAGCCGCAGCGGCCTAACCCAAGTCAATGAGCAGTTCTTC.

The sample holds a few counts of this clonotype. The chain links TRBV12-3 or TRBV12-4 to TRBJ2-6; D might be TRBD1 or TRBD2, each matching 6 bases. This CDR3 has 16 amino acids. V shed 6 bases and J shed 4 bases, with 16 bases lying between them. CDR3 sequence: CASSPTGANGANVLTF. The CDR3 bases are TGTGCCAGCAGCCCGACGGGGGCGAACGGGGCCAACGTCCTGACTTTC.

There are many counts of this clonotype. CDR3 residues: CASGRSTDTQYF. CDR3 DNA: TGCGCCAGCGGGAGATCAACAGATACGCAGTATTTT. The J gene is TRBJ2-3, the V gene TRBV10-1, with a weak D call TRBD2 (5 bases). The V gene's germline CDR1 is WNHNN and CDR2 SYGVQD (reference sequence). The V and J ends lost 8 bases and 3 bases respectively, with 9 bases between them. The CDR3 length is 12 residues.

The chain couples TRBV20-1 to TRBJ1-5; the D is unclear. Trimming left V 0 bases short and J 4 bases short, with 7 bases between. From germline, CDR1 is DFQATT and CDR2 SNEGSKA (reference sequence). The CDR3 is 13 residues long. The chain's CDR3 is CSARDMGNQPQHF. CDR3 in DNA: TGCAGTGCTAGAGATATGGGAAATCAGCCCCAGCATTTT.

In this sample, this clonotype turned up a few times. The chain combines TRBV15 with TRBJ2-2; the D gene is possibly TRBD1 (6 bases). Looked up from germline, CDR1 is LNHNV and CDR2 is YYDKDF (reference sequence). The CDR3 runs to 15 residues. V lost 4 bases and J lost 3, with 12 bases in between. For the CDR3, the DNA is TGTGCCACCAGCAAGTTGTCAGGGGACACCGGGGAGCTGTTTTTT. It codes for CATSKLSGDTGELFF.